One sample yielded the 32 T cell receptor beta chains listed below, sequenced in a study of long-term antiretroviral therapy in people with HIV. The authors ran the immunoSEQ assay, v3.0, at survey level. Only in-frame clones appear in the TCRdb table, and some are missing; sequencing was by immunoSEQ multiplex PCR. The table has some 45,000 clones, 86% seen once. This material consisted of unsorted PBMCs, taken 0.1 years before starting antiretroviral therapy. The receptor set was obtained from a woman aged 45-65 years with HIV.

The gene calls are TRBV5-8 and TRBJ2-7, with D maybe TRBD1 (6 bases). CDR1 and CDR2 (germline): SGHTS, YDEGEE. The ends were cut back, 0 bases at V and 1 base at J, with 11 bases in the middle. The CDR3 length is 15 residues. This CDR3 reads CASSLGGRVSYEQYF. CDR3 coding DNA: TGTGCCAGCAGCTTGGGGGGGCGCGTATCCTACGAGCAGTACTTC. The complete variable domain, with remaining parts taken from reference TRBV5-8 and TRBJ2-7, reads EAGVTQSPTHLIKTRGQQATLRCSPISGHTSVYWYQQALGLGLQFLLWYDEGEERNRGNFPPRFSGRQFPNYSSELNVNALELEDSALYLCASSLGGRVSYEQYFGPGTRLTVT.

This chain joins TRBV7-9 and TRBJ1-6; 7 nucleotides line up with TRBD1. The J segment lost 6 bases and the V segment lost 4 bases, leaving 9 bases of the junction unmatched. The CDR3 totals 16 residues. Germline CDR1 SEHNR, CDR2 FQNEAQ (reference sequence). CDR3 nucleotides: TGTGCCAGCAGCTCCACGCTCGGGACAGTTAATTCACCCCTCCACTTT. As protein: CASSSTLGTVNSPLHF.

The rearrangement links TRBV19 to TRBJ1-5; no reliable D call. From germline, CDR1 is LNHDA and CDR2 SQIVND (reference sequence). The V gene lost 6 bases and the J gene lost 3 bases, with 6 bases spanning the gap. The CDR3 loop spans 12 amino acids. CDR3 coding DNA: TGTGCCAGTAGCGCTTACAATCAGCCCCAGCATTTT. It translates to CASSAYNQPQHF.

The CDR3 loop reads CAISEPDFSGNTIYF. DNA of the CDR3: TGTGCCATCAGTGAGCCGGATTTCTCTGGAAACACCATATATTTT. The rearrangement links TRBV10-3 to TRBJ1-3; D gene ambiguous. Germline V lookup: CDR1 ENHRY, CDR2 SYGVKD. The CDR3 sequence is 15 residues long. Trimming left V 2 bases short and J 0 bases short, with 8 bases between.

The chain is built from TRBV6-1 and TRBJ1-2; D is perhaps TRBD1 (5 bases). This CDR3 is built from 13 residues. Trimming cost V 3 bases and J 6 bases, with 11 bases left between them. The germline gives CDR1 MNHNS, CDR2 SASEGT. The CDR3 is CASSDRKGNGYTF. The CDR3 DNA is TGTGCCAGCAGTGATCGGAAGGGGAATGGCTACACCTTC.

The chain has TRBV5-1 and TRBJ2-2; 8 bases match TRBD1. Looked up from germline, CDR1 is SGHRS and CDR2 is YFSETQ. The CDR3 is 16 amino acids. V lost 4 bases to trimming and J lost 5 bases; unmatched junction nucleotides: 10. CDR3 protein: CASSSRTGTKTGELFF. CDR3 in DNA: TGCGCCAGCAGCAGTCGGACAGGGACAAAGACCGGGGAGCTGTTTTTT.

About this clone itself: Germline is not matched at one junction end, which may reflect a read error. This chain links TRBV11-1 with TRBJ2-5; D remains ambiguous. Looked up from germline, CDR1 is SGHAT and CDR2 is FQDESV (reference sequence). There are 14 residues in the CDR3. The CDR3 sequence is CASSLGIEQETQYF. CDR3 coding DNA: TGTGCCAGCAGTTTAGGTATAGAACAAGAGACCCAGTACTTC. Looking up the rest from reference TRBV11-1 and TRBJ2-5 gives the full variable domain: EAEVAQSPRYKITEKSQAVAFWCDPISGHATLYWYRQILGQGPELLVQFQDESVVDDSQLPKDRFSAERLKGVDSTLKIQPAELGDSAMYLCASSLGIEQETQYFGPGTRLLVL.

In DNA, the CDR3 is TGCGCCAGCAGCCAAGAAGATGCCGGGACAGGCCGTGAAAAACTGTTTTTT. The encoded protein is CASSQEDAGTGREKLFF. The rearrangement links TRBV4-1 to TRBJ1-4, with 8 bases fitting TRBD1. From germline, CDR1 is MGHRA and CDR2 YSYEKL. V gave up 0 bases and J gave up 7 bases; unmatched junction bases: 10. This CDR3 has 17 residues.

This rearrangement joins TRBV28 to TRBJ1-2, with 9 bases matching TRBD1. J gave up 8 bases and V 5 bases, and 9 bases lay outside the gene matches. The CDR3 is 14 residues long. The germline gives CDR1 MDHEN, CDR2 SYDVKM. The CDR3 loop is CASSEGQGIRGYTF. CDR3 coding DNA: TGTGCCAGCAGTGAGGGACAGGGTATTAGAGGCTACACCTTC.

The chain joins TRBV6-1 to TRBJ2-7; D call uncertain. Trimming cost V 5 bases and J 2 bases, with 7 bases left between them. This CDR3 region has 12 residues. Looked up from germline, CDR1 is MNHNS and CDR2 is SASEGT. This CDR3 reads CASSSWPYEQYF. The CDR3 coding sequence is TGTGCCAGCAGTTCCTGGCCCTACGAGCAGTACTTC.

This rearrangement joins TRBV19 to TRBJ2-4; D is undetermined. V was pared by 2 bases and J by 0 bases, with 14 bases between. CDR1 LNHDA and CDR2 SQIVND come from the germline V gene (reference sequence). This CDR3 contains 17 residues. The CDR3 loop is CASSIKGSDLAKNIQYF. DNA for the CDR3: TGTGCCAGTAGTATAAAGGGAAGCGATTTAGCCAAAAACATTCAGTACTTC.

V usage is TRBV4-1 and J usage is TRBJ1-1; D gene ambiguous. CDR1 is MGHRA, CDR2 YSYEKL, per germline. Trimming left V 1 base short and J 5 bases short, with 17 bases between. There are 16 residues in the CDR3. The CDR3 DNA reads TGCGCCAGCAGCCAAGGCCGCACAGTGGACCTTACTGAAGCTTTCTTT. It yields the protein CASSQGRTVDLTEAFF.

This clone has only a few counts. The rearrangement uses TRBV4-1 and TRBJ1-5; D is undetermined. The CDR3 length is 13 residues. CDR1 is MGHRA, CDR2 YSYEKL, per germline. V dropped 2 bases and J dropped 4 bases, with 6 bases sitting between them. The CDR3 DNA sequence: TGCGCCAGCAGCCAACTTGGGAATCAGCCCCAGCATTTT. The encoded protein is CASSQLGNQPQHF.

J is TRBJ1-1 and V is TRBV5-1; weak D call: TRBD1 (5 bases). This CDR3 has 15 amino acids. Germline CDR1 and CDR2: SGHRS and YFSETQ. V lost 0 bases, J lost 5 bases, and 14 bases lay in between. The CDR3 DNA is TGCGCCAGCAGCTTGGAAGGGACCGAGTGGACTGAAGCTTTCTTT. Translation: CASSLEGTEWTEAFF.

The chain has TRBV9 and TRBJ1-5; D unclear. The CDR3 extends over 12 amino acids. Looked up from germline, CDR1 is SGDLS and CDR2 is YYNGEE. Trimming pared 4 bases from V and 5 bases from J, leaving 7 bases between. DNA of the CDR3: TGTGCCAGCAGCAAGGGAGATCAGCCCCAGCATTTT. It is translated as CASSKGDQPQHF. Drawing the rest from reference TRBV9 and TRBJ1-5, the complete variable domain is DSGVTQTPKHLITATGQRVTLRCSPRSGDLSVYWYQQSLDQGLQFLIQYYNGEERAKGNILERFSAQQFPDLHSELNLSSLELGDSALYFCASSKGDQPQHFGDGTRLSIL.

V usage is TRBV30 and J usage is TRBJ1-5, with 11 bases aligning to TRBD1. The CDR3 extends over 15 amino acids. V lost 2 bases to trimming and J lost 8 bases; unmatched junction nucleotides: 8. Per germline, CDR1 GTSNPN and CDR2 SVGIG (reference sequence). DNA for the CDR3: TGTGCCTGGAGTCGGCGGACAGGGGGCGTGGAGCCCCAGCATTTT. It yields the protein CAWSRRTGGVEPQHF.

This clone was detected only once. The chain employs TRBV29-1 and TRBJ2-2; 7 nucleotides line up with TRBD1. V dropped 7 bases and J dropped 7; count of bases not matched to a gene: 6. The CDR3 extends over 12 amino acids. Germline assignment: CDR1 SQVTM and CDR2 ANQGSEA. CDR3 amino acids: CSARDRVGELFF. Written as DNA, the CDR3 is TGCAGCGCCCGAGACAGGGTCGGGGAGCTGTTTTTT.

The V call is TRBV7-3, the J call TRBJ2-7; TRBD1 matches at 11 bases. V was pared by 4 bases and J by 5 bases, with 13 bases of the junction left unmatched. Germline CDR1 is SGHTA and CDR2 is FQGTGA. The CDR3 consists of 17 residues. This CDR3 reads CASSYQYPGQGVDEQYF. CDR3 nucleotide sequence: TGTGCCAGCAGCTACCAGTACCCGGGACAGGGGGTCGACGAGCAGTACTTC.

The chain recombines TRBV5-1 with TRBJ2-1, with D perhaps TRBD2 (6 bases). Trimming removed 5 bases from V and 7 bases from J, with 16 bases in between. Germline-derived CDR1 and CDR2 are SGHRS and YFSETQ. This CDR3 region has 14 residues. The CDR3 coding sequence is TGCGCCAGCAGTCGGGGACTCGAGAAGAATGAGCAGTTCTTC. It encodes CASSRGLEKNEQFF.

J is TRBJ2-5 and V is TRBV19; 7 nucleotides line up with TRBD1. This CDR3 has 11 amino acids. The V segment lost 7 bases and the J segment 8 bases; nucleotides outside the gene matches: 4. CDR1 and CDR2 from the germline V gene are LNHDA and SQIVND (reference sequence). Here the CDR3 reads CASTDRVTQYF. The CDR3, as DNA: TGTGCCAGTACCGACAGGGTCACCCAGTACTTC.

This clone was found a few times. V usage is TRBV29-1 and J usage is TRBJ1-2, with TRBD1 as a possible D gene (5 bases). With 5 bases removed from V and 5 bases from J, the gap between germline ends came to 9 bases. CDR1 is SQVTM, CDR2 ANQGSEA, per germline. The length of the CDR3 is 11 residues. The CDR3 is CSVRGLYGYTF. CDR3 nucleotide sequence: TGCAGCGTTAGGGGTTTGTATGGCTACACCTTC.

This clone was seen a handful of times. This chain links TRBV9 with TRBJ1-4; 7 bases fit TRBD1. The ends lost 4 bases at V and 4 bases at J; junction bases unmatched: 7. Germline CDR1 reads SGDLS; CDR2 reads YYNGEE. This CDR3 is 15 amino acids long. CDR3 in amino acids: CASSPRTGYNEKLFF. The CDR3, as DNA: TGTGCCAGCAGCCCGCGGACAGGTTATAATGAAAAACTGTTTTTT.

The genes are TRBV4-2 and TRBJ1-3; no clear D gene. Germline V CDR1 and CDR2: LGHNA, YNFKEQ. Trimming left V 4 bases short and J 2 bases short, with 15 bases between. The CDR3 has 16 residues. CDR3 in DNA: TGTGCCAGCAGCCTGACCGGCCGGCCCCCTGGAAACACCATATATTTT. This sequence encodes CASSLTGRPPGNTIYF.

The chain uses TRBV27 and TRBJ1-5; D perhaps matches TRBD1 (5 bases). CDR1 and CDR2 (germline): MNHEY, SMNVEV (reference sequence). This CDR3 has 13 amino acids. V was clipped by 5 bases and J by 6 bases, with 11 bases between them. DNA of the CDR3: TGTGCCAGCAGTCCGACAGCGGGTCAGCCCCAGCATTTT. Its translation: CASSPTAGQPQHF.

The gene calls are TRBV10-1 and TRBJ1-4, with D uncertain. The CDR3 runs 14 residues. The V and J ends lost 3 bases and 8 bases respectively, with 13 bases between them. The germline CDR1 and CDR2 sequences are WNHNN and SYGVQD (reference sequence). CDR3 nucleotides: TGCGCCAGCAGTGATTTAGGTGACGACGAAAAACTGTTTTTT. It specifies CASSDLGDDEKLFF.

V usage is TRBV7-9 and J usage is TRBJ1-6; D is undetermined. V lost 5 bases to trimming and J lost 0 bases, with 11 bases between them. Germline CDR1 and CDR2: SEHNR and FQNEAQ (reference sequence). The CDR3 loop spans 16 amino acids. The CDR3 coding sequence is TGTGCCAGCAGCACCGGACTTAGCTCCTATAATTCACCCCTCCACTTT. Its protein is CASSTGLSSYNSPLHF.

This chain links TRBV10-3 with TRBJ2-3; 13 nucleotides match TRBD2. The ends lost 2 bases at V and 5 bases at J; junction bases unmatched: 4. Germline V CDR1 and CDR2: ENHRY, SYGVKD. This CDR3 has 16 amino acids. The CDR3 spells CAISEGLAGEIDTQYF. The CDR3 bases are TGTGCCATCAGTGAGGGACTAGCGGGGGAAATAGATACGCAGTATTTT.

The V call is TRBV6-5, the J call TRBJ1-1; the match to TRBD1 covers 9 bases. With 6 bases clipped from V and 10 bases from J, the junction kept 12 bases outside the gene matches. Germline V gives CDR1 MNHEY, CDR2 SVGAGI. The CDR3 covers 14 residues. The CDR3 coding sequence is TGTGCCAGCAGCCGGGACAGGGTTGAGTTATCAGCTTTCTTT. Protein: CASSRDRVELSAFF.

J is TRBJ1-5 and V is TRBV19; D not resolved. V dropped 0 bases and J dropped 4 bases, with 10 bases sitting between them. The CDR3 spans 15 residues. The germline V gene encodes CDR1 LNHDA and CDR2 SQIVND (reference sequence). CDR3 sequence (DNA): TGTGCCAGTAGTATAGATACGGGATTAAATCAGCCCCAGCATTTT. The encoded protein is CASSIDTGLNQPQHF. Complete variable domain (other parts from reference TRBV19 and TRBJ1-5): DGGITQSPKYLFRKEGQNVTLSCEQNLNHDAMYWYRQDPGQGLRLIYYSQIVNDFQKGDIAEGYSVSREKKESFPLTVTSAQKNPTAFYLCASSIDTGLNQPQHFGDGTRLSIL.

The CDR3 reads CASQRARGLQETQYF. In DNA, the CDR3 is TGTGCCAGCCAGCGTGCCAGGGGGCTTCAAGAGACCCAGTACTTC. The chain has TRBV27 and TRBJ2-5; 8 bases fit TRBD1. V lost 8 bases, J lost 2 bases, and 10 bases stayed unmatched. This CDR3 region has 15 residues. In germline, CDR1 is MNHEY, CDR2 SMNVEV (reference sequence).

This clone was detected a few times. The V gene is TRBV7-8, the J gene TRBJ2-2; D remains ambiguous. Germline CDR1 SGHVS, CDR2 FQNEAQ. V lost 5 bases and J 7 bases, leaving 8 bases between the germline ends. The CDR3 contains 12 residues. As DNA, the CDR3 is TGTGCCAGCAGCCAAGCTAACGGGGAGCTGTTTTTT. Amino acid sequence: CASSQANGELFF.

This sequence joins TRBV5-1 and TRBJ2-3, with D possibly called TRBD1 or TRBD2 (5 bases each). V was cut by 5 bases and J by 2 bases, with 21 bases left in between. From germline, CDR1 is SGHRS and CDR2 YFSETQ. The CDR3 loop spans 17 amino acids. Here the CDR3 DNA reads TGCGCCAGCAGGCTTGGTACAGGCCGGGGAAACACAGATACGCAGTATTTT. It is translated as CASRLGTGRGNTDTQYF.